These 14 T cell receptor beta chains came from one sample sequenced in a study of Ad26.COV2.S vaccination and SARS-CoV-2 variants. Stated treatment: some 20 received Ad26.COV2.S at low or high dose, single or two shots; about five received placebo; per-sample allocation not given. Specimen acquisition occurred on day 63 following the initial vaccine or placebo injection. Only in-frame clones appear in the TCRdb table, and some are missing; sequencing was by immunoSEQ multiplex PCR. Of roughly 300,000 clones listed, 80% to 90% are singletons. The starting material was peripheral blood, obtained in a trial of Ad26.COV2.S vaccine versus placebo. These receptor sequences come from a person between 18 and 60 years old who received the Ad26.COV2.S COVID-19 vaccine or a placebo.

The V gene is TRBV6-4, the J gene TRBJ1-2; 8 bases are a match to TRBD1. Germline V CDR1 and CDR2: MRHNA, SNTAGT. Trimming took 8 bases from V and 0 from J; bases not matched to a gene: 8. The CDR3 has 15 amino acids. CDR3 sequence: CASAKGTGSNYGYTF. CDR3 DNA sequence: TGTGCCAGCGCCAAGGGGACAGGATCTAACTATGGCTACACCTTC.

The DNA of the CDR3 is TGTGCCAGCAGTTTCGGCCCCGGGACTAGCGGGAGCTCCGGAGAGACCCAGTACTTC. Translating it yields CASSFGPGTSGSSGETQYF. This chain uses TRBV28 with TRBJ2-5, with TRBD2 identical over 14 bases. V lost 3 bases to trimming and J lost 4 bases; unmatched junction nucleotides: 13. The germline CDR1 and CDR2 sequences are MDHEN and SYDVKM. The CDR3 runs to 19 residues.

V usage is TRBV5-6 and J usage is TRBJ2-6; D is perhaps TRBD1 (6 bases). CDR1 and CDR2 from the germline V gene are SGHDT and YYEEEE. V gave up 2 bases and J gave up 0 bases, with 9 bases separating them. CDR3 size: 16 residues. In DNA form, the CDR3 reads TGTGCCAGCAGCTTACGACAGGCCTCTGGGGCCAACGTCCTGACTTTC. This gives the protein CASSLRQASGANVLTF.

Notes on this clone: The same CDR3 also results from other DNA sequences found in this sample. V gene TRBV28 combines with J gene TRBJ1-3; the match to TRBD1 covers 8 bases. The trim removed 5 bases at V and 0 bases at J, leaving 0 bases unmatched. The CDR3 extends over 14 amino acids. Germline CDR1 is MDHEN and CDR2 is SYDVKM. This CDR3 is CASSDRGSGNTIYF. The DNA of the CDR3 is TGTGCCAGCAGTGACAGGGGCTCTGGAAACACCATATATTTT.

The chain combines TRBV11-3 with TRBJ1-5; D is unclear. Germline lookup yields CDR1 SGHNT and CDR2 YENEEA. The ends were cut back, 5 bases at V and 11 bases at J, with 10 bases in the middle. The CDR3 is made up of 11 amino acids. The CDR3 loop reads CASSLSPSQHF. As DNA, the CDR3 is TGTGCCAGCAGCCTGAGTCCGTCCCAGCATTTT.

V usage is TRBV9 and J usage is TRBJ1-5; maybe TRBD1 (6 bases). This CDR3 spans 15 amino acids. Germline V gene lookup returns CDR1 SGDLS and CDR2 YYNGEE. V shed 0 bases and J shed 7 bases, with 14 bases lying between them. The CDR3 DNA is TGTGCCAGCAGCGTAGGAACAGGGTCGAGCCAGCCCCAGCATTTT. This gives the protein CASSVGTGSSQPQHF.

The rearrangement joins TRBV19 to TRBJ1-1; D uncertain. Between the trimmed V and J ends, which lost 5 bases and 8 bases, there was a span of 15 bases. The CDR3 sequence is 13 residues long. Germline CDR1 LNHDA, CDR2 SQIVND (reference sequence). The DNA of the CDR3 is TGTGCCAGTAGTCCGCGCTCGGGCCCGGAAGCTTTCTTT. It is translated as CASSPRSGPEAFF.

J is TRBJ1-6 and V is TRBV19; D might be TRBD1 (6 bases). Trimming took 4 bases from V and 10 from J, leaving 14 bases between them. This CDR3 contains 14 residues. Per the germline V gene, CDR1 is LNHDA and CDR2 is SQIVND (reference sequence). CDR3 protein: CASSTRGIGSPLHF. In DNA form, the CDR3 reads TGTGCCAGTAGTACCAGGGGAATCGGCTCACCCCTCCACTTT.

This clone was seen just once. This chain's CDR3 is CASSPLQGSYEQYF. The DNA for the CDR3 is TGCGCCAGCAGCCCTCTCCAGGGCTCCTACGAGCAGTACTTC. This chain connects TRBV4-1 to TRBJ2-7, with a tentative D call TRBD1 (5 bases). In germline, CDR1 is MGHRA, CDR2 YSYEKL. The CDR3 spans 14 residues. The ends were cut back, 4 bases at V and 0 bases at J, with 10 bases in the middle.

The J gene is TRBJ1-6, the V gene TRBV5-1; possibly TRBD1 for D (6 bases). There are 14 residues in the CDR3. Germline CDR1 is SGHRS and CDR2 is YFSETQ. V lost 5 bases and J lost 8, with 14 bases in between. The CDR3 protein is CASSWDSGDSPLHF. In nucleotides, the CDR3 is TGCGCCAGCAGTTGGGACTCAGGGGATTCACCCCTCCACTTT. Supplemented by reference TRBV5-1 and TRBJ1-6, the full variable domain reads KAGVTQTPRYLIKTRGQQVTLSCSPISGHRSVSWYQQTPGQGLQFLFEYFSETQRNKGNFPGRFSGRQFSNSRSEMNVSTLELGDSALYLCASSWDSGDSPLHFGNGTRLTVT.

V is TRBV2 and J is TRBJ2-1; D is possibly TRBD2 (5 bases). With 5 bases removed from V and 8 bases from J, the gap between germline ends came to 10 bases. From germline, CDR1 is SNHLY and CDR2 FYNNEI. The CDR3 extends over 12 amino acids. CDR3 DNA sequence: TGTGCCAGCAGTCAACTAGTCTATGAGCAGTTCTTC. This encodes CASSQLVYEQFF.

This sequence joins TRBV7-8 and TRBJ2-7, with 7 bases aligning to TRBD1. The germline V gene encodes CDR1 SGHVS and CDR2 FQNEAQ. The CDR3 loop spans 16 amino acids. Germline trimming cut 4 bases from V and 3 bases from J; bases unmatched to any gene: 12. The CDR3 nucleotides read TGTGCCAGCAGCTCACCACAAACCGGGACAGACTACGAGCAGTACTTC. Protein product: CASSSPQTGTDYEQYF.

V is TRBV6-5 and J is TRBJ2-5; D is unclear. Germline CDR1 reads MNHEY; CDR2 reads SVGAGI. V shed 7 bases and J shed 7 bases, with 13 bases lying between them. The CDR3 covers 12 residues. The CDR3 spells CASTPPGGTQYF. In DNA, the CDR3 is TGTGCCAGCACCCCCCCGGGTGGGACCCAGTACTTC.

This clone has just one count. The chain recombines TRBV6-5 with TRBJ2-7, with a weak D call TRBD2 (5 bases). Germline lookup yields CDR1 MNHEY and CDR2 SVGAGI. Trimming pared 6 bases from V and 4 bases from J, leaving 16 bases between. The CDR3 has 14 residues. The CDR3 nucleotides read TGTGCCAGCAGCCCCGGGGAGCGGAGTTACGAGCAGTACTTC. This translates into CASSPGERSYEQYF.